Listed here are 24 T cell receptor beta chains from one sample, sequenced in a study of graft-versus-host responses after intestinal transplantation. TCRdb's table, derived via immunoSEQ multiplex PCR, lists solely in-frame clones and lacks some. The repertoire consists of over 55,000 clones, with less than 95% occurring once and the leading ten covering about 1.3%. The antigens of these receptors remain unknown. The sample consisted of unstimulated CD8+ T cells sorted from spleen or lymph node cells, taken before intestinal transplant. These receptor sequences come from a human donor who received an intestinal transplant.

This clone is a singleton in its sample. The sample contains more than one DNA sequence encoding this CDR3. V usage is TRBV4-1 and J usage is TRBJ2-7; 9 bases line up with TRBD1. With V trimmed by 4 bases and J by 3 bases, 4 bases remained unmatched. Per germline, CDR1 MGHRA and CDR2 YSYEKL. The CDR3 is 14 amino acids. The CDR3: CASSPGTGNYEQYF. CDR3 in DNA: TGCGCCAGCAGCCCCGGGACAGGGAACTACGAGCAGTACTTC.

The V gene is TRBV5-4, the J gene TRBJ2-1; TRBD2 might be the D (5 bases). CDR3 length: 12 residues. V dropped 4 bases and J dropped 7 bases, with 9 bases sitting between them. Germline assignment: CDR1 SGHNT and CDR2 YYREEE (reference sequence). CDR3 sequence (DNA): TGTGCCAGCAGCCCCGGAGGTAATGAGCAGTTCTTC. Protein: CASSPGGNEQFF.

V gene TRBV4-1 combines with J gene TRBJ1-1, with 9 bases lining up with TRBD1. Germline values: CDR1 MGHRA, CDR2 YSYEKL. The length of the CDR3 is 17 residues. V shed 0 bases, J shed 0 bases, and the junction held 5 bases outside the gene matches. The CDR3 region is CASSQEIWTGVNTEAFF. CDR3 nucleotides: TGCGCCAGCAGCCAAGAAATTTGGACAGGGGTGAACACTGAAGCTTTCTTT.

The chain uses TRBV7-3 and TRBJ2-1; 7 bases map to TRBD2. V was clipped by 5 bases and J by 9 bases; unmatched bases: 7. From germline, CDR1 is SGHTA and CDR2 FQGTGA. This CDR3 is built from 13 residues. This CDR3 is CASSPSPGGEQFF. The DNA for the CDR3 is TGTGCCAGCAGCCCAAGCCCGGGGGGTGAGCAGTTCTTC.

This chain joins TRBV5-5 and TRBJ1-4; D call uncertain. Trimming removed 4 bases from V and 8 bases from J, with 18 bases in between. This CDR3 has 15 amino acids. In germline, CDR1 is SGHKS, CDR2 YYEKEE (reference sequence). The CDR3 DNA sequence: TGTGCCAGCAGCCCATACAGCGCCGGGGAAGAAAAACTGTTTTTT. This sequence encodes CASSPYSAGEEKLFF.

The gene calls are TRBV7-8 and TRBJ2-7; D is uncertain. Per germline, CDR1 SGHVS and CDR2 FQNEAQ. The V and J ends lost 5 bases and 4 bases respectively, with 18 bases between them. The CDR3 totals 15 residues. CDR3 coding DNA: TGTGCCAGCAGCCCCGCAACTAATCTCCAGTACGAGCAGTACTTC. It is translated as CASSPATNLQYEQYF. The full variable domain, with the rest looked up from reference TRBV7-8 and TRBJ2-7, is GAGVSQSPRYKVAKRGQDVALRCDPISGHVSLFWYQQALGQGPEFLTYFQNEAQLDKSGLPSDRFFAERPEGSVSTLKIQRTQQEDSAVYLCASSPATNLQYEQYFGPGTRLTVT.

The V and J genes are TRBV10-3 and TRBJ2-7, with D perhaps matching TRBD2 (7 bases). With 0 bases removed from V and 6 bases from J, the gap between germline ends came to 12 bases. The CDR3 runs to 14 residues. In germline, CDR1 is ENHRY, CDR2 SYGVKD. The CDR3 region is CAISESGGLVEQYF. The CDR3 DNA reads TGTGCCATCAGTGAGTCGGGGGGGCTGGTCGAGCAGTACTTC.

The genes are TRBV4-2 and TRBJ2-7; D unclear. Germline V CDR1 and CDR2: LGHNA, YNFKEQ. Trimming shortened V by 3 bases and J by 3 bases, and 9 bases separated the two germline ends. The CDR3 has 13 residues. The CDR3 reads CASSHSSVYEQYF. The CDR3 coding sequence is TGTGCCAGCAGCCACAGTTCCGTCTACGAGCAGTACTTC.

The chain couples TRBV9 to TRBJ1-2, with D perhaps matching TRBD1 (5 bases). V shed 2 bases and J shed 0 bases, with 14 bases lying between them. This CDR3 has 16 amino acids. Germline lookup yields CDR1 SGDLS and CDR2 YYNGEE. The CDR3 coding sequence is TGTGCCAGCAGCGTCGGGACTGCTTTAGCTAACTATGGCTACACCTTC. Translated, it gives CASSVGTALANYGYTF.

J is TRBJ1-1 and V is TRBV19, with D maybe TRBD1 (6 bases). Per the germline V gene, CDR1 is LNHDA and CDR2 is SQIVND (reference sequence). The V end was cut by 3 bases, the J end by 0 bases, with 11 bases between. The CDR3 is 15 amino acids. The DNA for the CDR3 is TGTGCCAGTAGTATTGGAACAGGGATGAACACTGAAGCTTTCTTT. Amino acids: CASSIGTGMNTEAFF.

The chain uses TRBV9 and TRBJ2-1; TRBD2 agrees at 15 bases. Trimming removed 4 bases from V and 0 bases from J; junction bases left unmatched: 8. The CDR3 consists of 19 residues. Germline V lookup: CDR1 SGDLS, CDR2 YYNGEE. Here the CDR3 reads CASSSRTSGGANSYNEQFF. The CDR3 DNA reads TGTGCCAGCAGCTCGCGGACTAGCGGGGGGGCAAACTCCTACAATGAGCAGTTCTTC.

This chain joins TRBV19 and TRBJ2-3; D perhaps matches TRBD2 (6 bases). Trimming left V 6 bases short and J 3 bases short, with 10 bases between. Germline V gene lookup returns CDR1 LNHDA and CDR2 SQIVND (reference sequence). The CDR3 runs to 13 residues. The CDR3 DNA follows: TGTGCCAGTAGCATGCGGGGAACAGATACGCAGTATTTT. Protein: CASSMRGTDTQYF.

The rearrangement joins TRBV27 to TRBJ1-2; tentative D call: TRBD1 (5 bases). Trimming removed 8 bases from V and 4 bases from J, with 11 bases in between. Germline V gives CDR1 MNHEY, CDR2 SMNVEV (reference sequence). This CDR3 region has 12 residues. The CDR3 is CASGRGTYGYTF. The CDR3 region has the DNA TGTGCCAGCGGGAGGGGTACCTATGGCTACACCTTC.

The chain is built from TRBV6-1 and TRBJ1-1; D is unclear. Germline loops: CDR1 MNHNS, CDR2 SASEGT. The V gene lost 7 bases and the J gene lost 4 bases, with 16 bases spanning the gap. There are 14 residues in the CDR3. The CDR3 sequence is CASTLSLAGTEAFF. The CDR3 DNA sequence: TGTGCCAGCACCCTAAGTCTGGCGGGCACTGAAGCTTTCTTT.

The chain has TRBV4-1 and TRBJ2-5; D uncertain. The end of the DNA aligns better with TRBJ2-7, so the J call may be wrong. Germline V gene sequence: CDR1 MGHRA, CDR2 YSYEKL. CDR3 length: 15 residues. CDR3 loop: CASSQVPGGSYEQYF. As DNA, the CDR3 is TGCGCCAGCAGCCAAGTCCCAGGTGGGTCCTACGAGCAGTACTTC.

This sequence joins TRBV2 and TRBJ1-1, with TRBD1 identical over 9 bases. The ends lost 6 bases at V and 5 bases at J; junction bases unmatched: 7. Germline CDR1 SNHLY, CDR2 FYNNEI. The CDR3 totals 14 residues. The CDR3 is CASRNPGQGTEAFF. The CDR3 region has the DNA TGTGCCAGCAGGAACCCGGGACAGGGTACTGAAGCTTTCTTT.

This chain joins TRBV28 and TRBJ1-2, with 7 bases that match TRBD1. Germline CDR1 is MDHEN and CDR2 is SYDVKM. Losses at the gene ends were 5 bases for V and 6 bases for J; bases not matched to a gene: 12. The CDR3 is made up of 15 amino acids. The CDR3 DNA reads TGTGCCAGCAGTCCCTACCCCACAGGGGTTGATGGCTACACCTTC. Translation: CASSPYPTGVDGYTF.

The CDR3: CSVGDRQYEQYF. The CDR3 nucleotides are TGCAGCGTTGGAGACAGGCAATACGAGCAGTACTTC. V usage is TRBV29-1 and J usage is TRBJ2-7; tentatively, D is TRBD1 (6 bases). The CDR3 sequence is 12 residues long. Trimming took 4 bases from V and 4 from J, leaving 11 bases between them. The V gene's germline CDR1 is SQVTM and CDR2 ANQGSEA.

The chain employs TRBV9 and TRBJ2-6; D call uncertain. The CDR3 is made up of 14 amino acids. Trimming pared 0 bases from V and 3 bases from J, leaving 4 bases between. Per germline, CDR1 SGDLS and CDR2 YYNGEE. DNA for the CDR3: TGTGCCAGCAGCGTAGGTCTTGGGGCCAACGTCCTGACTTTC. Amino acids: CASSVGLGANVLTF.

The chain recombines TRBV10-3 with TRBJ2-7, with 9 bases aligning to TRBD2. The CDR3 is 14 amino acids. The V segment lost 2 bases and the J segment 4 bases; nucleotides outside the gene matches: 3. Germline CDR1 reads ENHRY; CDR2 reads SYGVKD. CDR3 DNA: TGTGCCATCAGTGAGGCTAGCGGGGTTTACGAGCAGTACTTC. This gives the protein CAISEASGVYEQYF.

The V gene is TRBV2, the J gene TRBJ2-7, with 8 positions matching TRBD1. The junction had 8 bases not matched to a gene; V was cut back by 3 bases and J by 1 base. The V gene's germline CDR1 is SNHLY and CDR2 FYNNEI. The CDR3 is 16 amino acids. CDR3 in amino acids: CASSDPRDRPSYEQYF. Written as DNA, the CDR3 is TGTGCCAGCAGTGACCCCCGGGACAGGCCATCCTACGAGCAGTACTTC.

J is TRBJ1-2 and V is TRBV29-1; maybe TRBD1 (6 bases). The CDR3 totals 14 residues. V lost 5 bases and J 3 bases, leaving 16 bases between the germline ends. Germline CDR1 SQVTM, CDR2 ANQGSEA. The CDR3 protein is CSVPDQGLDYGYTF. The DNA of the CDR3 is TGCAGCGTTCCAGATCAGGGGCTAGACTATGGCTACACCTTC.

The CDR3 DNA sequence: TGTGCCAGCAGCGTAGGGTCGGGAGAGACCCAGTACTTC. Encoded protein: CASSVGSGETQYF. V and J are TRBV9 and TRBJ2-5; D unresolved. The CDR3 runs 13 residues. Germline assignment: CDR1 SGDLS and CDR2 YYNGEE. Trimming removed 0 bases at V and 4 bases at J, with 7 bases between.

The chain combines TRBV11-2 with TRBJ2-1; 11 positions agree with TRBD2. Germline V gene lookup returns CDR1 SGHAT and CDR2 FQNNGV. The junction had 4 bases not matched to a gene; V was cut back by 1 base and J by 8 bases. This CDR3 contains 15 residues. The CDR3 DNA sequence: TGTGCCAGCAGCTTAGTTAGCGGGGGGGCAGATGAGCAGTTCTTC. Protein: CASSLVSGGADEQFF.